A selection of T cell receptor beta chains follows, all from one sample in a study of blood T cells in healthy people across ages. TCRdb ran MiXCR on the 5' RACE reads and lists one entry per CDR3 protein. The sample records approximately 800,000 distinct CDR3 sequences, under 40% being singletons. The sequenced sample was blood. Source of these receptors: a man younger than 35 in good health. The CDR3 runs from the conserved cysteine through the conserved F or W. D genes are given only for firm matches. Where a row states a size, it is once, few, many or the class of an expanded clone; other rows omit it.

v_gene: TRBV7-2; abundance: many; d_gene: NA; j_gene: TRBJ1-1; CDR3nt: TGTGCCAGCAGCGTGACGGGGGGCCCTGAAGCTTTCTTT; CDR3aa: CASSVTGGPEAFF
v_gene: TRBV27; abundance: NA; d_gene: NA; j_gene: TRBJ2-1; CDR3nt: TGTGCCAGCAGTTCCTTTGATCTGAGGCATGAGCAGTTCTTC; CDR3aa: CASSSFDLRHEQFF
v_gene: TRBV20-1; abundance: NA; d_gene: NA; j_gene: TRBJ1-1; CDR3nt: TGCAGTGCTAGAGATCCCAGGGGGAACACTGAAGCTTTCTTT; CDR3aa: CSARDPRGNTEAFF
v_gene: TRBV7-3; abundance: NA; d_gene: NA; j_gene: TRBJ2-5; CDR3nt: TGTGCCAGCAGCTTGTTGTCTCAAGAGACCCAGTACTTC; CDR3aa: CASSLLSQETQYF
v_gene: TRBV12-3/TRBV12-4; abundance: few; d_gene: NA; j_gene: TRBJ1-6; CDR3nt: TGTGCCAGCAGTCGGGAGCTCAATTCACCCCTCCACTTT; CDR3aa: CASSRELNSPLHF
v_gene: TRBV5-1; abundance: few; d_gene: TRBD2; j_gene: TRBJ2-1; CDR3nt: TGCGCCAGCAGCGCAGGACTAGATTACAATGAGCAGTTCTTC; CDR3aa: CASSAGLDYNEQFF
v_gene: TRBV5-1; abundance: NA; d_gene: NA; j_gene: TRBJ2-1; CDR3nt: TGCGCCAGCAACCCAGACGGGGGCCCAAGCTCCTACAATGAGCAGTTCTTC; CDR3aa: CASNPDGGPSSYNEQFF
v_gene: TRBV7-2; abundance: many; d_gene: TRBD1; j_gene: TRBJ2-7; CDR3nt: TGTGCCAGCAACCTAGGGACAGCGGAGTCCTACGAGCAGTACTTC; CDR3aa: CASNLGTAESYEQYF
v_gene: TRBV12-3/TRBV12-4; abundance: NA; d_gene: NA; j_gene: TRBJ2-1; CDR3nt: TGTGCCAGCAGTTTATCAGGGGGGCTCTACAATGAGCAGTTCTTC; CDR3aa: CASSLSGGLYNEQFF
v_gene: TRBV12-3/TRBV12-4; abundance: NA; d_gene: NA; j_gene: TRBJ1-3; CDR3nt: TGTGCCAGCAGTTGGGTCAACTCTGGAAACACCATATATTTT; CDR3aa: CASSWVNSGNTIYF
v_gene: TRBV5-1; abundance: NA; d_gene: NA; j_gene: TRBJ2-3; CDR3nt: TGCGCCAGCAGCTCGGGGGGCAGACCCACAGATACGCAGTATTTT; CDR3aa: CASSSGGRPTDTQYF
v_gene: TRBV12-3/TRBV12-4; abundance: few; d_gene: TRBD1; j_gene: TRBJ1-5; CDR3nt: TGTGCCAGCAGGGTAGACAGGGGAGGACAGCCCCAGCATTTT; CDR3aa: CASRVDRGGQPQHF
v_gene: TRBV12-3/TRBV12-4; abundance: many; d_gene: NA; j_gene: TRBJ2-7; CDR3nt: TGTGCCAGCTGCAGTGAGATGATCTACGAGCAGTACTTC; CDR3aa: CASCSEMIYEQYF